The 12 T cell receptor beta chains below were found in one sample sequenced in a study of T cells in Graves' hyperthyroidism and ophthalmopathy. Amplified TCR beta CDR3 regions derived from RNA transcripts. A first-round RT-PCR of the TCR CDR3 used the HTBI primer set. In TCRdb, the multiplex PCR reads were re-called with MiXCR into one record per CDR3 protein. Found here are a few hundred thousand distinct CDR3 sequences, 17% of them singletons; the top ten hold approximately 16%. Sequences were obtained from blood. The receptors were sampled from a young woman with Graves' ophthalmopathy.

Many counts were recorded for this clonotype. This chain joins TRBV7-8 and TRBJ1-3; D call uncertain. The germline gives CDR1 SGHVS, CDR2 FQNEAQ. This CDR3 spans 14 amino acids. Trimming stripped 5 bases from V and 0 bases from J, with 8 bases between. CDR3 protein: CASSTGSSGNTIYF. DNA for the CDR3: TGTGCCAGCAGCACGGGGAGCTCTGGAAACACCATATATTTT.

The chain has TRBV6-5 and TRBJ1-3; D is undetermined. V dropped 0 bases and J dropped 0 bases, with 6 bases sitting between them. This CDR3 contains 15 residues. From germline, CDR1 is MNHEY and CDR2 SVGAGI. The CDR3 protein is CASSYSGRSGNTIYF. CDR3 in DNA: TGTGCCAGCAGTTACTCAGGCCGCTCTGGAAACACCATATATTTT.

This clonotype was seen many times. The chain employs TRBV7-9 and TRBJ2-2; D uncertain. Trimming removed 3 bases from V and 4 bases from J, with 6 bases in between. CDR3 length equals 13 residues. CDR1 is SEHNR and CDR2 is FQNEAQ in the germline V gene (reference sequence). The CDR3 reads CASSFYATGELFF. The CDR3, as DNA: TGTGCCAGCAGCTTTTACGCCACCGGGGAGCTGTTTTTT.

The chain has TRBV7-9 and TRBJ1-4, with D hard to call. V shed 6 bases and J shed 6 bases, with 8 bases lying between them. Germline V gives CDR1 SEHNR, CDR2 FQNEAQ (reference sequence). This CDR3 has 12 residues. CDR3 DNA sequence: TGTGCCAGCAGATCACTTGATGAAAAACTGTTTTTT. As protein: CASRSLDEKLFF.

This clonotype was seen repeatedly, ten times or more. The chain uses TRBV27 and TRBJ2-1; TRBD2 matches 13 bases. The V gene's germline CDR1 is MNHEY and CDR2 SMNVEV (reference sequence). The V segment lost 0 bases and the J segment 6 bases; nucleotides outside the gene matches: 5. This CDR3 is built from 17 residues. The CDR3 DNA follows: TGTGCCAGCAGTTTATCGACGGGGACTAGCGGGGCCAATGAGCAGTTCTTC. It specifies CASSLSTGTSGANEQFF.

The chain joins TRBV15 to TRBJ1-5; the D is unclear. The CDR3 runs to 17 residues. Trimming took 3 bases from V and 4 from J, leaving 19 bases between them. Germline V CDR1 and CDR2: LNHNV, YYDKDF (reference sequence). CDR3 sequence: CATSSRFWVLMNQPQHF. The CDR3 DNA reads TGTGCCACCAGCAGTCGTTTTTGGGTTTTAATGAATCAGCCCCAGCATTTT.

This clonotype was counted only a few times. The chain's CDR3 is CASQPAGDVNEQFF. The CDR3 DNA reads TGTGCCAGTCAACCAGCGGGAGATGTGAATGAGCAGTTCTTC. The chain recombines TRBV19 with TRBJ2-1, with 8 bases matching TRBD2. V trimming: 8 bases; J trimming: 7 bases; junction bases outside the gene matches: 10. Germline V CDR1 and CDR2: LNHDA, SQIVND (reference sequence). The CDR3 consists of 14 residues.

Notes on this clonotype: Being one base from a much bigger clone, this may be a read error. The CDR3 does not end in the conserved phenylalanine or tryptophan, so this is likely a read error. The gene calls are TRBV2 and TRBJ1-1, with TRBD1 identical over 9 bases. The CDR3 has 12 amino acids. CDR1 is SNHLY, CDR2 FYNNEI, per germline. The V and J ends lost 11 bases and 4 bases, in that order; junction bases with no gene match: 5. As DNA, the CDR3 is TGTGCCTCCGGGACAGGGTCCACTGAAGCTTTCCTT. As protein: CASGTGSTEAFL.

This clonotype has a handful of counts. The gene calls are TRBV28 and TRBJ1-4; D remains ambiguous. Germline V gene lookup returns CDR1 MDHEN and CDR2 SYDVKM. The CDR3 contains 13 residues. The ends were cut back, 6 bases at V and 6 bases at J, with 11 bases in the middle. The CDR3 region has the DNA TGTGCCAGCAGGAAGGCCGGGGATGAAAAACTGTTTTTT. Encoded protein: CASRKAGDEKLFF.

This clonotype was found many times. V is TRBV11-2 and J is TRBJ2-1, with 7 bases fitting TRBD1. The germline V gene has CDR1 SGHAT and CDR2 FQNNGV. This CDR3 spans 14 amino acids. With 6 bases clipped from V and 5 bases from J, the junction kept 7 bases outside the gene matches. DNA for the CDR3: TGTGCCAGCAGACAGGGGTTCAAGGACAATGAGCAGTTCTTC. As protein: CASRQGFKDNEQFF.

This clonotype was observed at least ten times. This chain links TRBV27 with TRBJ1-2; D not resolved. V lost 6 bases and J lost 3, with 11 bases in between. Per germline, CDR1 MNHEY and CDR2 SMNVEV (reference sequence). The CDR3 is made up of 13 amino acids. CDR3 nucleotide sequence: TGTGCCAGCAGCTCCGGGAACCACTATGGCTACACCTTC. Residues: CASSSGNHYGYTF.

This clonotype was observed at least ten times. The rearrangement uses TRBV6-6 and TRBJ2-5; 7 bases fit TRBD1. Trimming removed 0 bases from V and 5 bases from J; junction bases left unmatched: 9. The germline gives CDR1 MNHNY, CDR2 SVGAGI (reference sequence). The CDR3 is made up of 16 amino acids. The CDR3 protein is CASSYSGQTPGETQYF. The CDR3 bases are TGTGCCAGCAGTTACTCGGGACAGACCCCGGGGGAGACCCAGTACTTC.